What follows are 6 T cell receptor beta chains derived from one specimen sequenced in a study of T cell clones after liver transplantation. Only in-frame clones appear in the TCRdb table, and some are missing; sequencing was by immunoSEQ multiplex PCR. The sample has approximately 26,000 clones, approximately 71% seen once. The sample was CD4+ T cells from blood, taken before liver transplant. The receptors stem from a human donor who received a liver transplant.

V usage is TRBV15 and J usage is TRBJ2-4, with D perhaps TRBD2 (5 bases). The CDR3 is 14 amino acids. Germline lookup yields CDR1 LNHNV and CDR2 YYDKDF (reference sequence). The V end lost 8 bases, the J end lost 3 bases, and 14 bases lay between the germline ends. The CDR3 nucleotides read TGTGCCACCCAGGACGGGATTGACAAAAACATTCAGTACTTC. It translates to CATQDGIDKNIQYF.

V and J are TRBV30 and TRBJ1-2; D is undetermined. CDR1 GTSNPN and CDR2 SVGIG come from the germline V gene (reference sequence). V was trimmed by 2 bases and J by 2 bases, leaving 12 bases between them. CDR3 size: 14 residues. Written as DNA, the CDR3 is TGTGCCTGGAGTTTAGCACCGTTAAACTATGGCTACACCTTC. As protein: CAWSLAPLNYGYTF.

In this sample, this clone turned up once. The J gene is TRBJ2-1, the V gene TRBV7-7; 8 nucleotides match TRBD2. The CDR3 spans 15 residues. J lost 4 bases, V lost 5 bases, and 7 bases had no gene match. Germline CDR1 SSHAT, CDR2 FNYEAQ (reference sequence). Written as DNA, the CDR3 is TGTGCCAGCAGCCAACTCGCGGGGGGTTACAATGAGCAGTTCTTC. This encodes CASSQLAGGYNEQFF.

V and J are TRBV6-1 and TRBJ1-3; TRBD1 aligns across 7 bases. With 5 bases clipped from V and 12 bases from J, the junction kept 16 bases outside the gene matches. This CDR3 region has 15 residues. The germline CDR1 and CDR2 sequences are MNHNS and SASEGT. DNA of the CDR3: TGTGCCAGCAGTCCTTATCGAGGACAGGACTTCCTCATATATTTT. This gives the protein CASSPYRGQDFLIYF.

The sample holds one count of this clone. The chain recombines TRBV5-1 with TRBJ2-1; maybe TRBD1 (5 bases). The CDR3 is 13 amino acids. Per germline, CDR1 SGHRS and CDR2 YFSETQ. V lost 7 bases and J 7 bases, leaving 15 bases between the germline ends. The CDR3 nucleotides are TGCGCCAGCTCATCCCCAGGGCTGAATGAGCAGTTCTTC. Translated: CASSSPGLNEQFF.

This clone was observed a handful of times. The genes are TRBV2 and TRBJ2-5, with TRBD2 matching over 15 bases. Germline V lookup: CDR1 SNHLY, CDR2 FYNNEI. The CDR3 sequence is 16 residues long. V shed 6 bases, J shed 1 base, and the junction held 3 bases outside the gene matches. The CDR3 DNA is TGTGCCAGCAGCCCGGGACTAGCGGGAGGCCAAGAGACCCAGTACTTC. Amino acids: CASSPGLAGGQETQYF.